These T cell receptor beta chains were read from a single sample in a study of T-cell reconstitution after alpha-beta-depleted transplantation in children. From the PCR reads, TCRdb called clonotypes with MiXCR, one entry per CDR3 protein. The sample contains 200,000 to 250,000 distinct CDR3 sequences, about a tenth of which appear only once. This sample comprised PBMCs, obtained before TCRalphabeta/CD19-depleted stem cell transplant. These receptors were taken from a child under two years old with acute myeloid leukemia, due to receive a stem cell transplant. Each CDR3 is given with its conserved first and last residue. D genes are given only for firm matches. The listing skips clone size in some rows; elsewhere it reads once, few, many or a size class.

size,D,J,V,CDR3,DNA
few,.,TRBJ2-7,TRBV5-4,CASSPGYGSYEQYF,TGTGCCAGCAGCCCAGGGTACGGCTCCTACGAGCAGTACTTC
.,.,TRBJ2-3,TRBV7-8,CASSLGGIRAQDTQYF,TGTGCCAGCAGCTTAGGGGGGATTCGGGCGCAGGATACGCAGTATTTT
many,.,TRBJ1-5,TRBV20-1,CSASVSGGVGRQPQHF,TGCAGTGCCTCGGTCTCGGGAGGGGTCGGACGTCAGCCCCAGCATTTT
many,.,TRBJ2-1,TRBV14,CASSQVQGREFF,TGTGCCAGCAGCCAAGTTCAGGGAAGGGAGTTCTTC
many,.,TRBJ1-5,TRBV12-3/TRBV12-4,CASRSLGDQPQHF,TGTGCCAGCAGGTCACTAGGGGATCAGCCCCAGCATTTT
.,.,TRBJ1-2,TRBV29-1,CSVEAGKESYGYTF,TGCAGCGTTGAAGCCGGGAAGGAAAGCTATGGCTACACCTTC
.,TRBD2,TRBJ2-7,TRBV10-2,CASSDSSGSSYEQYF,TGCGCCAGCAGTGACTCTAGCGGAAGCTCCTACGAGCAGTACTTC
many,.,TRBJ1-5,TRBV27,CASSLIGANQPQHF,TGTGCCAGCAGTTTAATCGGGGCGAATCAGCCCCAGCATTTT
many,.,TRBJ2-6,TRBV20-1,CSARRYSGANVLTF,TGCAGTGCTAGAAGGTACTCTGGGGCCAACGTCCTGACTTTC
many,TRBD2,TRBJ2-1,TRBV9,CASSSSGTYGHEQFF,TGTGCCAGCAGCTCTAGCGGGACCTACGGCCATGAGCAGTTCTTC
many,.,TRBJ1-1,TRBV12-3/TRBV12-4,CASSLQGNTEAFF,TGTGCCAGCAGCCTTCAGGGAAACACTGAAGCTTTCTTT
many,TRBD1,TRBJ1-1,TRBV5-7,CASSRRTGRTEAFF,TGTGCCAGCAGCCGCAGGACAGGGAGGACTGAAGCTTTCTTT
many,.,TRBJ2-3,TRBV28,CASSPEERRQYF,TGTGCCAGCAGCCCGGAGGAGCGGAGGCAGTATTTT
many,.,TRBJ2-6,TRBV7-9,CASSSGRGLAGANVLTF,TGTGCCAGCAGCTCCGGACGGGGTCTTGCTGGGGCCAACGTCCTGACTTTC
many,.,TRBJ1-5,TRBV10-3,CAISIRGGQPQHF,TGTGCCATCAGTATCAGGGGCGGTCAGCCCCAGCATTTT